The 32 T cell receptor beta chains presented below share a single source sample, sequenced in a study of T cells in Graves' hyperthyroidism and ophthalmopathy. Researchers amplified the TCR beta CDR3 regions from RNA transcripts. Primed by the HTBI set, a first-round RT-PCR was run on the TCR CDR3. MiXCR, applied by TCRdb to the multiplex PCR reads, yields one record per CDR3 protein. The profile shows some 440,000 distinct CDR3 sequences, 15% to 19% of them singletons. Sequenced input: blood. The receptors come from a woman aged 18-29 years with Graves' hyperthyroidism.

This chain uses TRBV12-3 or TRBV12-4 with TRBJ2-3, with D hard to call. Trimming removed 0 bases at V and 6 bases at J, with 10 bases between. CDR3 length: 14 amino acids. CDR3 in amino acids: CASSLATPEDTQYF. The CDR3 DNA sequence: TGTGCCAGCAGTTTAGCCACCCCGGAGGATACGCAGTATTTT.

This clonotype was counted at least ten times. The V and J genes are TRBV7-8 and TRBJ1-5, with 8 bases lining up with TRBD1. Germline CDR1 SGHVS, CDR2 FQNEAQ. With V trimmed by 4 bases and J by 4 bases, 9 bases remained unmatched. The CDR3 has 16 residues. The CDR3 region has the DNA TGTGCCAGCAGCTCGGACCGGACAGGGCGGAATCAGCCCCAGCATTTT. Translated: CASSSDRTGRNQPQHF.

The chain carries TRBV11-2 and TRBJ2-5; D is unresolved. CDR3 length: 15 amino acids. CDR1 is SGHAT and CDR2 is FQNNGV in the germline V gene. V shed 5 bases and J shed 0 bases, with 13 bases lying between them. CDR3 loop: CASSRNGPNQETQYF. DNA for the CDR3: TGTGCCAGCAGCCGGAACGGGCCCAACCAAGAGACCCAGTACTTC.

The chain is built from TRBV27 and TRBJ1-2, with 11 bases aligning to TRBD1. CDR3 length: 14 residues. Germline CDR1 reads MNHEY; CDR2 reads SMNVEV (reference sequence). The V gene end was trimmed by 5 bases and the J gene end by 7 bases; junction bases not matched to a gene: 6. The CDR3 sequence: CASSADRGRIGYTF. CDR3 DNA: TGTGCCAGCAGTGCGGACAGGGGGCGAATTGGCTACACCTTC.

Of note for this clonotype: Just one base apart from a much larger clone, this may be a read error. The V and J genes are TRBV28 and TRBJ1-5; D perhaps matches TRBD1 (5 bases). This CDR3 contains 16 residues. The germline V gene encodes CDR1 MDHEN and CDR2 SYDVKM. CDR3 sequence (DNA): TGTGCCAGCAGGGCCAGGGCTACTGCGGGAAATCAGCCCCGGCATTTT. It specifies CASRARATAGNQPRHF.

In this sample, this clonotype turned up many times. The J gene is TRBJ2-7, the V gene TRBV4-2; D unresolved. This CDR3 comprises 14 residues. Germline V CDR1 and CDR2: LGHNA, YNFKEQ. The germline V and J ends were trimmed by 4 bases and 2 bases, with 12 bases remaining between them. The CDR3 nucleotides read TGTGCCAGCAGCCGAGAGACACAAGCCTACGAGCAGTACTTC. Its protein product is CASSRETQAYEQYF.

CDR3 sequence (DNA): TGCAGCGTTGCTGACTCTTTGCGGCAGCCCCAGCATTTT. Protein sequence: CSVADSLRQPQHF. The J gene is TRBJ1-5, the V gene TRBV29-1; D not certain. Germline CDR1 SQVTM, CDR2 ANQGSEA. CDR3 size: 13 residues. V gave up 4 bases and J gave up 7 bases, with 14 bases separating them.

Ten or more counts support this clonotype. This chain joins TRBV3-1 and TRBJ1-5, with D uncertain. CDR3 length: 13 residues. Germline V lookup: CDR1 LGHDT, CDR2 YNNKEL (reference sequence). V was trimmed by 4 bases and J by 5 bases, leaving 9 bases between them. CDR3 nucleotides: TGTGCCAGCAGCCGTGGACTCGATCAGCCCCAGCATTTT. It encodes CASSRGLDQPQHF.

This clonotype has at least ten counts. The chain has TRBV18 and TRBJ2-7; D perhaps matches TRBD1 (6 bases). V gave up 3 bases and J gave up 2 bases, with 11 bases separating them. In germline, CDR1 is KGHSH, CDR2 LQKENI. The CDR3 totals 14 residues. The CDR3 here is CASSPPGTTYEQYF. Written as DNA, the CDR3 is TGTGCCAGCTCACCTCCCGGGACAACCTACGAGCAGTACTTC.

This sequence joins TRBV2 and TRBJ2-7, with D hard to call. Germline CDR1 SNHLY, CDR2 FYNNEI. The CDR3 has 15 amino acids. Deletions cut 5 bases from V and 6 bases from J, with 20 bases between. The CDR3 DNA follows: TGTGCCAGCAGTTTATCGCCACGGTCTCTGTCCGAGCAGTACTTC. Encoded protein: CASSLSPRSLSEQYF.

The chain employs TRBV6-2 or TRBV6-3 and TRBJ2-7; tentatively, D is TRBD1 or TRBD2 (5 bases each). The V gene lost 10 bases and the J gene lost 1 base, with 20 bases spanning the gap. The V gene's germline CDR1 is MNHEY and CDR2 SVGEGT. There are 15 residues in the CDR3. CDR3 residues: CATGGVDSLSYEQYF. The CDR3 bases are TGTGCCACTGGGGGAGTAGACAGCCTGTCCTACGAGCAGTACTTC.

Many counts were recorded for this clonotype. The CDR3 DNA reads as TGCAGTGCTAGAACTAGCGGGATAGCGACCCAGTACTTC. Its translation: CSARTSGIATQYF. The genes are TRBV20-1 and TRBJ2-5; 10 bases match TRBD2. CDR1 is DFQATT, CDR2 SNEGSKA, per germline (reference sequence). The V segment lost 2 bases and the J segment 7 bases; nucleotides outside the gene matches: 4. This CDR3 contains 13 residues.

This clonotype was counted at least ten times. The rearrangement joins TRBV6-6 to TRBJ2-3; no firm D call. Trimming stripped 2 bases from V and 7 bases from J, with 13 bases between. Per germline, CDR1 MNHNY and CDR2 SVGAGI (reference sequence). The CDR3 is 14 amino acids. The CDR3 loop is CASSYGRSSYTQYF. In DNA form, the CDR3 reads TGTGCCAGCAGTTACGGGCGGTCTTCGTATACGCAGTATTTT.

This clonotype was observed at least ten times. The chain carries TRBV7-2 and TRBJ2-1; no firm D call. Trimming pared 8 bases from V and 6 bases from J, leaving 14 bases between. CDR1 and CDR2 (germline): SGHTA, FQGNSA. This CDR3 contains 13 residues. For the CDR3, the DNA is TGTGCCAGCGCACTTACGAGAGTCAATGAGCAGTTCTTC. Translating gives CASALTRVNEQFF.

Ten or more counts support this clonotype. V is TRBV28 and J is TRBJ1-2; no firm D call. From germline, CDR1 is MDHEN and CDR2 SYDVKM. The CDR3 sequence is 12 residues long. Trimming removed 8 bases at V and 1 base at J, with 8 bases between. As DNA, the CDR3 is TGTGCCAGCGGGGTGAATAACTATGGCTACACCTTC. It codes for CASGVNNYGYTF.

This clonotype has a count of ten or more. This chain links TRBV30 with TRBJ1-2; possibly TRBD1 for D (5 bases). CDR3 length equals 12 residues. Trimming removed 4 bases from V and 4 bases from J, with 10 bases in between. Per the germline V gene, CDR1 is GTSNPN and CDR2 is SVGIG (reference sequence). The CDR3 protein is CAWNRQFYGYTF. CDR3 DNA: TGTGCCTGGAACCGACAGTTCTATGGCTACACCTTC.

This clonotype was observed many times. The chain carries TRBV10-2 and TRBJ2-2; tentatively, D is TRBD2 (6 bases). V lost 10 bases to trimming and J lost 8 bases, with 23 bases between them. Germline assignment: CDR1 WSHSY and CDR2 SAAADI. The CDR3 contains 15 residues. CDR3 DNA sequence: TGCGCCACTCACCCGGGACTTCTCGAACGAGGGGAGCTGTTTTTT. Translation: CATHPGLLERGELFF.

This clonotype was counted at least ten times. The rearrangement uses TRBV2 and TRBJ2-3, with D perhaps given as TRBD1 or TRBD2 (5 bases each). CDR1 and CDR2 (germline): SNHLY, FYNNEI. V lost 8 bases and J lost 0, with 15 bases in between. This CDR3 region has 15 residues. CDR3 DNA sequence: TGTGCCAGCTCCGCCGGGACCGCGAGCACAGATACGCAGTATTTT. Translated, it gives CASSAGTASTDTQYF.

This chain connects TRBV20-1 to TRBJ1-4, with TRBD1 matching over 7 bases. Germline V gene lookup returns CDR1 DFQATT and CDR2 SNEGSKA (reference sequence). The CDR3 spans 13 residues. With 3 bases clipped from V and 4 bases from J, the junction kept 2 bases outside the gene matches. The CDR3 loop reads CSARAGGNEKLFF. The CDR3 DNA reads TGCAGTGCTAGGGCAGGGGGTAATGAAAAACTGTTTTTT.

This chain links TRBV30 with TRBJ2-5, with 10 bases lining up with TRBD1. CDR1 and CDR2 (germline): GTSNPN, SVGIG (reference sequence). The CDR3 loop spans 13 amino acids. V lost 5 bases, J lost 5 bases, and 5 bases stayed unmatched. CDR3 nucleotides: TGTGCCTGGTCGGGACAGGGGATGGAGACCCAGTACTTC. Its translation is CAWSGQGMETQYF.

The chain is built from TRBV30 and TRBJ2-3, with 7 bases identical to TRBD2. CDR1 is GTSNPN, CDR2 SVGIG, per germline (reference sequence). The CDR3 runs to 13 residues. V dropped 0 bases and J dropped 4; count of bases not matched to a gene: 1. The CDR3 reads CAWSVGGADTQYF. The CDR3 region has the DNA TGTGCCTGGAGTGTGGGGGGGGCAGATACGCAGTATTTT.

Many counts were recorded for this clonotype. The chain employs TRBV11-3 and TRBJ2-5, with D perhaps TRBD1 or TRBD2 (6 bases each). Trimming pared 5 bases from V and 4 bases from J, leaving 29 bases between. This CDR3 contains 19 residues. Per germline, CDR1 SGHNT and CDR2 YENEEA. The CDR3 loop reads CASSPPGKRGGPGLETQYF. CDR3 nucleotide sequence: TGTGCCAGCAGCCCACCAGGGAAACGAGGGGGGCCGGGGTTAGAGACCCAGTACTTC.

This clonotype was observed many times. CDR3 in DNA: TGCAGTGCTAGTCGGCTCCAGAACACTGAAGCTTTCTTT. It specifies CSASRLQNTEAFF. The chain has TRBV20-1 and TRBJ1-1, with D uncertain. Trimming shortened V by 3 bases and J by 1 base, and 9 bases separated the two germline ends. The germline V gene encodes CDR1 DFQATT and CDR2 SNEGSKA (reference sequence). The CDR3 is 13 residues long.

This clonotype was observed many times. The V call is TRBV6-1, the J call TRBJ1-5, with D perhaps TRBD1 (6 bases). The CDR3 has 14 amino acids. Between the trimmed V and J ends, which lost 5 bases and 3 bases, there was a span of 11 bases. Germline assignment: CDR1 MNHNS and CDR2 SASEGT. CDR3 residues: CASSQQGNNQPQHF. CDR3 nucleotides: TGTGCCAGCAGTCAACAGGGAAACAATCAGCCCCAGCATTTT.

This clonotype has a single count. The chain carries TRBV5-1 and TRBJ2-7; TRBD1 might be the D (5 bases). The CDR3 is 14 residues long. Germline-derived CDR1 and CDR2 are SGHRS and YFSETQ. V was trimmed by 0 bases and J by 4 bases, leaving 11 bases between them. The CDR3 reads CASSLDPGMYEQYF. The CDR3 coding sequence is TGCGCCAGCAGCTTGGATCCAGGGATGTACGAGCAGTACTTC.

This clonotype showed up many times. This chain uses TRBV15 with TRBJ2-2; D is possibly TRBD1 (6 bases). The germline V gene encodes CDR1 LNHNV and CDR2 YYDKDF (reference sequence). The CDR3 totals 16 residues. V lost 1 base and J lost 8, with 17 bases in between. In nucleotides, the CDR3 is TGTGCCACCAGCAGAGCTCTGCAGGGGCACCATGGGGAGCTGTTTTTT. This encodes CATSRALQGHHGELFF.

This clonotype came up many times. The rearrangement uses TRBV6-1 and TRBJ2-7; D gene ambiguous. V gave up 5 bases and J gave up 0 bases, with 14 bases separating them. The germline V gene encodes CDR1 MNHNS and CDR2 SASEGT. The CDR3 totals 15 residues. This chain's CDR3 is CASSPTPRSSYEQYF. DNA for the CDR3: TGTGCCAGCAGTCCGACACCTCGTAGCTCCTACGAGCAGTACTTC.

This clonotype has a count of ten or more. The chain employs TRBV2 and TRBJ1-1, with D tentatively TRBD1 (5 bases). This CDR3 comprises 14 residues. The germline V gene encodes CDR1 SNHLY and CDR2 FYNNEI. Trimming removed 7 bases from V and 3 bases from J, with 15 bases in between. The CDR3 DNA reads TGTGCCAGCACCCGGGACCCCGGGGACACTGAAGCTTTCTTT. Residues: CASTRDPGDTEAFF.

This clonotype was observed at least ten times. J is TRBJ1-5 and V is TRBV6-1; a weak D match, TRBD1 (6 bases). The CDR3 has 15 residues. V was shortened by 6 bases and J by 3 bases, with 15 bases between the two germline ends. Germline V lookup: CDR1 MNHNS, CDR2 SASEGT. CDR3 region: CASSPTGIPNQPQHF. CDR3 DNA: TGTGCCAGCAGCCCAACAGGGATACCCAATCAGCCCCAGCATTTT.

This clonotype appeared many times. In DNA, the CDR3 is TGTGCCAGCAGCTTAGATTACGGGAATGAGCAGTTCTTC. Translation gives CASSLDYGNEQFF. The chain joins TRBV7-6 to TRBJ2-1, with unresolved D. This CDR3 has 13 amino acids. Germline assignment: CDR1 SGHVS and CDR2 FNYEAQ. With 1 base removed from V and 7 bases from J, the gap between germline ends came to 8 bases.

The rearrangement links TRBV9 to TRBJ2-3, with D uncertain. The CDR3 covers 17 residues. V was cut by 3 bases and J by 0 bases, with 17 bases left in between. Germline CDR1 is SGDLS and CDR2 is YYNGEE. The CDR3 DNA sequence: TGTGCCAGCAGCGATGGGTTCGGCGGTATGAGCACAGATACGCAGTATTTT. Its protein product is CASSDGFGGMSTDTQYF.

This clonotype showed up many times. The CDR3 region is CASSQDALANYGYTF. CDR3 nucleotide sequence: TGCGCCAGCAGCCAAGATGCGCTAGCTAACTATGGCTACACCTTC. The V call is TRBV4-1, the J call TRBJ1-2; D is uncertain. Looked up from germline, CDR1 is MGHRA and CDR2 is YSYEKL. CDR3 size: 15 residues. Between the trimmed V and J ends, which lost 0 bases and 0 bases, there was a span of 8 bases.